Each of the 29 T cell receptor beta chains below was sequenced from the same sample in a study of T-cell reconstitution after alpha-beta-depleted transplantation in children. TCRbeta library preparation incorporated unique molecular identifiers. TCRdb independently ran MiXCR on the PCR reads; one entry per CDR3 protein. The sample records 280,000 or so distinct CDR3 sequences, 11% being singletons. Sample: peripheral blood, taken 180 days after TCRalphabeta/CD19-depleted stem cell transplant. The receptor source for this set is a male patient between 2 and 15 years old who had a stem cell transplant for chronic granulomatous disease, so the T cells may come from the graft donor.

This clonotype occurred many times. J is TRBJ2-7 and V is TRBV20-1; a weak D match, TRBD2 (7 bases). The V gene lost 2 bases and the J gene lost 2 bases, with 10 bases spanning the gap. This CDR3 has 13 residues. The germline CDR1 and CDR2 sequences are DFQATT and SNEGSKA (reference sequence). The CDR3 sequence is CSARWGGAYEQYF. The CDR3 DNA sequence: TGCAGTGCTAGATGGGGGGGCGCCTACGAGCAGTACTTC.

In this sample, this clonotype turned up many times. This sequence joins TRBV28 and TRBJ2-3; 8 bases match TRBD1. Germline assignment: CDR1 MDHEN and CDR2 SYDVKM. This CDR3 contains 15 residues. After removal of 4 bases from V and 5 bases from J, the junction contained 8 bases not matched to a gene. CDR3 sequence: CASSSEDRDVDTQYF. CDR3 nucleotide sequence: TGTGCCAGCAGTTCCGAGGACAGGGATGTAGATACGCAGTATTTT.

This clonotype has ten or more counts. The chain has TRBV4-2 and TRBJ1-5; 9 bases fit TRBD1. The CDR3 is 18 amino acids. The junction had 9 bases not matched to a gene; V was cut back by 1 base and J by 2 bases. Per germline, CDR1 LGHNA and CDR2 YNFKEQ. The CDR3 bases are TGTGCCAGCAGCCAAGTCGCCGGGACAGGGACTGGCAATCAGCCCCAGCATTTT. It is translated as CASSQVAGTGTGNQPQHF.

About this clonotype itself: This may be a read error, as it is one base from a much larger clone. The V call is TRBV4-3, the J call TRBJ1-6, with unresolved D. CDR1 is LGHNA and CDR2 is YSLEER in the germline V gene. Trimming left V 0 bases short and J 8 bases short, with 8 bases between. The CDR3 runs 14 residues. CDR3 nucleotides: TGCGCCAGCAGCCAAGAAGCGAGGGATTCACCCCTCCACTTT. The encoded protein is CASSQEARDSPLHF.

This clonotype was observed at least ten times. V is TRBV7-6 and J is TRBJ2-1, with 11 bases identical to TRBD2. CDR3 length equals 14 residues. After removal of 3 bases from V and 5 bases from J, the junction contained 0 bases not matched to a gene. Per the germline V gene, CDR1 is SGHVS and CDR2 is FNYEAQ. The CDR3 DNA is TGTGCCAGCAGCTTTAGCGGGGGGGACAATGAGCAGTTCTTC. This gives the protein CASSFSGGDNEQFF.

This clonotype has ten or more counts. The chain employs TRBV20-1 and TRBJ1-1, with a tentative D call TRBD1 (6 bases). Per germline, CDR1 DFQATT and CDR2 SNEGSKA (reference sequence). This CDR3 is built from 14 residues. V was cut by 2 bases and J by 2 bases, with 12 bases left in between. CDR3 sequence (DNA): TGCAGTGCTAGAATTCAGGGGCCCAACACTGAAGCTTTCTTT. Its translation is CSARIQGPNTEAFF.

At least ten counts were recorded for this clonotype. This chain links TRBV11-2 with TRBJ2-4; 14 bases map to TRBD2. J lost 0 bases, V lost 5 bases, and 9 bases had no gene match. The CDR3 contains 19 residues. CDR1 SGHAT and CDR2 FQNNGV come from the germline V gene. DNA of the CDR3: TGTGCCAGCAGCCCGCCGGGACTAGCGGGGGCAGGAGCCAAAAACATTCAGTACTTC. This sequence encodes CASSPPGLAGAGAKNIQYF.

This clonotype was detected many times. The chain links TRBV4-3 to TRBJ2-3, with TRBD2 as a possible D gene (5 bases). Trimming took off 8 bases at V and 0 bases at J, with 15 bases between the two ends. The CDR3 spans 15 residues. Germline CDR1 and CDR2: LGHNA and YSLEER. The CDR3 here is CASRPGLVSTDTQYF. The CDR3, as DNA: TGCGCCAGCCGACCAGGACTGGTTAGCACAGATACGCAGTATTTT.

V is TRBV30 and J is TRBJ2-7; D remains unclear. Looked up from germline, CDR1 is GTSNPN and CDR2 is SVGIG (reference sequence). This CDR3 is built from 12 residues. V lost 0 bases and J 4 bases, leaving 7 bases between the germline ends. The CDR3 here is CAWSVDRYEQYF. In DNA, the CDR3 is TGTGCCTGGAGTGTTGACCGGTACGAGCAGTACTTC.

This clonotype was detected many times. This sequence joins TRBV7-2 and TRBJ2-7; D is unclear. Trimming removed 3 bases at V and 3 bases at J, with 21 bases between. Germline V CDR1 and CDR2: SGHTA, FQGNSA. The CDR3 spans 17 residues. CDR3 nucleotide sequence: TGTGCCAGCAGCTTCCGGACCTCCCGTGAGGTTAGCTACGAGCAGTACTTC. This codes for CASSFRTSREVSYEQYF.

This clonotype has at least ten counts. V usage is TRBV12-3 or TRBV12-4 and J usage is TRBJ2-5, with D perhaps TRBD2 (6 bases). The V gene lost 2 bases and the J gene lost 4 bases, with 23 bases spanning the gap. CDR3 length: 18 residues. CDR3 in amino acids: CASSLLVGGGGFGETQYF. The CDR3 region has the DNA TGTGCCAGCAGTTTATTGGTCGGGGGAGGAGGATTCGGAGAGACCCAGTACTTC.

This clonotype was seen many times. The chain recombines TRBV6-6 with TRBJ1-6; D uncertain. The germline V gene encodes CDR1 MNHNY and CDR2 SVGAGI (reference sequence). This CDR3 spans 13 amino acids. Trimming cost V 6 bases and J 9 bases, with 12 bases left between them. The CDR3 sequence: CASSPKRSSPLHF. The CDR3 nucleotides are TGTGCCAGCAGCCCGAAACGGAGTTCACCCCTCCACTTT.

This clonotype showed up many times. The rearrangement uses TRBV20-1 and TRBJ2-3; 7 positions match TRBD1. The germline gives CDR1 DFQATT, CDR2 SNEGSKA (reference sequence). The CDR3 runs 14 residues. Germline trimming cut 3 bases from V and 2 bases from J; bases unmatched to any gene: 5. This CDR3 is CSASTGAFTDTQYF. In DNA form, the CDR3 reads TGCAGTGCTAGTACAGGGGCCTTCACAGATACGCAGTATTTT.

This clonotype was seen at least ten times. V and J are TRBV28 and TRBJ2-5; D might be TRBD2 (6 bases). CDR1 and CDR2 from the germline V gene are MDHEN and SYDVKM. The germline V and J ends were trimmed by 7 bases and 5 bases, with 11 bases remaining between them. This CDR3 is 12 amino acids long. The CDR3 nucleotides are TGTGCCAGCACTCGCGGGATCGAGACCCAGTACTTC. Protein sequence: CASTRGIETQYF.

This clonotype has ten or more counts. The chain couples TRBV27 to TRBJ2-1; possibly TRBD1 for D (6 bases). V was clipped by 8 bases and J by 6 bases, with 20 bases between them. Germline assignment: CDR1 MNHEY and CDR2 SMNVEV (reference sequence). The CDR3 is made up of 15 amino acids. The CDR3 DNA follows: TGTGCCAGCGCGATAGAGGGGGATCCTCCCAATGAGCAGTTCTTC. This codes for CASAIEGDPPNEQFF.

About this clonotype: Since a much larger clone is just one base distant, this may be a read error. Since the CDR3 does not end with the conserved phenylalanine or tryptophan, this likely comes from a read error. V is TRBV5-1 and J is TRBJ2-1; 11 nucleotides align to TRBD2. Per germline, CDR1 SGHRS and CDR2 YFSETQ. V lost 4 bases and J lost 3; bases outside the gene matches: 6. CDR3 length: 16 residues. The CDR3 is CASSLALAGGYNEQFL. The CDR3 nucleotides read TGCGCCAGCAGCCTAGCCCTAGCGGGGGGCTACAATGAGCAGTTCCTC.

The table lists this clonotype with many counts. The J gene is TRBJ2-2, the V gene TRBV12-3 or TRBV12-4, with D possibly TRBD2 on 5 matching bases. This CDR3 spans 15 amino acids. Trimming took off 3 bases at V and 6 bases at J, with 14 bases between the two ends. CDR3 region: CASSLTPNGAGELFF. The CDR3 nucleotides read TGTGCCAGCAGTTTGACTCCGAACGGGGCCGGGGAGCTGTTTTTT.

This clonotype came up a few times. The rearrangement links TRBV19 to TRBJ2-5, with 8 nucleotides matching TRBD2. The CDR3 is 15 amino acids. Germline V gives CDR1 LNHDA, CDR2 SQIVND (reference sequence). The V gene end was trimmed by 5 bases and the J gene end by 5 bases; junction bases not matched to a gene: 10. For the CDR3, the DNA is TGTGCCAGTAGTCGAAGCGGGAGTGCAGCGGAGACCCAGTACTTC. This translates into CASSRSGSAAETQYF.

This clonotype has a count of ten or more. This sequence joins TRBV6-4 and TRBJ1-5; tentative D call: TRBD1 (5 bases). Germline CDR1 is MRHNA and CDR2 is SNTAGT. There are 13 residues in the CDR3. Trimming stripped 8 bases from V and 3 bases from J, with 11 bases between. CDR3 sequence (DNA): TGTGCCAGCCCTGGAGGGGACAATCAGCCCCAGCATTTT. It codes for CASPGGDNQPQHF.

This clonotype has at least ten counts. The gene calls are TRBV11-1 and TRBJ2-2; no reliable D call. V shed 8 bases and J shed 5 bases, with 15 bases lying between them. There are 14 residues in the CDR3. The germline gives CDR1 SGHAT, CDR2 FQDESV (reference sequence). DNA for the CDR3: TGTGCCAGCCAGTGGGGTCCGGATACCGGGGAGCTGTTTTTT. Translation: CASQWGPDTGELFF. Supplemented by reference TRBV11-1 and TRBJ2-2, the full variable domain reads EAEVAQSPRYKITEKSQAVAFWCDPISGHATLYWYRQILGQGPELLVQFQDESVVDDSQLPKDRFSAERLKGVDSTLKIQPAELGDSAMYLCASQWGPDTGELFFGEGSRLTVL.

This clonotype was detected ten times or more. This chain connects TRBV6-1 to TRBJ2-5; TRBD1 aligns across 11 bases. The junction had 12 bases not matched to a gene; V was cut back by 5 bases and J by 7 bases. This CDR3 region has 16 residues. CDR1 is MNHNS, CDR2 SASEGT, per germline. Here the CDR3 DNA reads TGTGCCAGCAGTCCGCTTCCCGGGACAGGGGGTACGACCCAGTACTTC. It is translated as CASSPLPGTGGTTQYF.

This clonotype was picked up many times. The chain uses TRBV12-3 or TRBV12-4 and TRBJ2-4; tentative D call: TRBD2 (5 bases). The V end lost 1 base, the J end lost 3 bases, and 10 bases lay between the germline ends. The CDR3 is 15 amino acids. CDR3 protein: CASSLGGIGKNIQYF. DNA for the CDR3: TGTGCCAGCAGTTTAGGAGGGATCGGCAAAAACATTCAGTACTTC.

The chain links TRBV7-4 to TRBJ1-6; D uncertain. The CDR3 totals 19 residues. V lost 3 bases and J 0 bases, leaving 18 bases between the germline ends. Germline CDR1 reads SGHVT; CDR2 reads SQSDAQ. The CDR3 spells CASSLDRKTELSYNSPLHF. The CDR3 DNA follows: TGTGCCAGCAGCTTGGACCGTAAAACCGAGCTCTCCTATAATTCACCCCTCCACTTT.

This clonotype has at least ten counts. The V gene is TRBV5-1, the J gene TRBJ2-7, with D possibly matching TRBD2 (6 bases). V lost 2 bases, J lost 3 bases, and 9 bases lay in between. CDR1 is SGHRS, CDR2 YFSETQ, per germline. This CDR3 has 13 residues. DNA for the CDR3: TGCGCCAGCAGCTTTGCGCGGGGCTACGAGCAGTACTTC. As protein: CASSFARGYEQYF.

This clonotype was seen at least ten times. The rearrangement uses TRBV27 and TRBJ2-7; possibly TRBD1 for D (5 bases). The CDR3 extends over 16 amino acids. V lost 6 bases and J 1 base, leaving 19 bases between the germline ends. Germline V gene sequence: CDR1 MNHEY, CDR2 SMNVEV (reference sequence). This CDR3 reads CASSPLLPDSSYEQYF. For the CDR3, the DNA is TGTGCCAGCAGCCCTCTGTTGCCCGACAGTTCCTACGAGCAGTACTTC.

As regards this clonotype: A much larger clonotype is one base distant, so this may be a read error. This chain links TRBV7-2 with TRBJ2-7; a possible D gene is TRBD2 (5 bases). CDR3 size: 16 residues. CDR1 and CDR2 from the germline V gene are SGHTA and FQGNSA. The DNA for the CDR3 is TGTGCCAGCTGCTTAGCGCCAGGCCTTAGCTCCTACGAGCAGTACTTC. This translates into CASCLAPGLSSYEQYF. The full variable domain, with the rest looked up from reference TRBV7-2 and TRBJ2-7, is GAGVSQSPSNKVTEKGKDVELRCDPISGHTALYWYRQSLGQGLEFLIYFQGNSAPDKSGLPSDRFSAERTGGSVSTLTIQRTQQEDSAVYLCASCLAPGLSSYEQYFGPGTRLTVT.

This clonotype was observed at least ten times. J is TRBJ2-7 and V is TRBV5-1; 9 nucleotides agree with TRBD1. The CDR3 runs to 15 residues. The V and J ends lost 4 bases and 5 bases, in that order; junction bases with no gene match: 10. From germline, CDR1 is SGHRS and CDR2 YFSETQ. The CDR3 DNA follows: TGCGCCAGCAGCAGAATACCGGGACAGGGAAACGAGCAGTACTTC. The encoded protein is CASSRIPGQGNEQYF.

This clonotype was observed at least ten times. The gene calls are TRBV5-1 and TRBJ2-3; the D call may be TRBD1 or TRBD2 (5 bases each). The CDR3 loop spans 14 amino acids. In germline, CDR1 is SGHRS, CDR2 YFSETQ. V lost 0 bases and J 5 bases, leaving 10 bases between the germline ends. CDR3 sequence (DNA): TGCGCCAGCAGCTTGGAGAAGGGGAGAGATACGCAGTATTTT. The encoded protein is CASSLEKGRDTQYF.

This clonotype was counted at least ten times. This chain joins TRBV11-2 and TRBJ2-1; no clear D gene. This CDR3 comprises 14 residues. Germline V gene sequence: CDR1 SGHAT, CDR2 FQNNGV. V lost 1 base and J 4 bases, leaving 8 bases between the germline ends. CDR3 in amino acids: CASSLAIGYNEQFF. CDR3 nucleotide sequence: TGTGCCAGCAGCTTAGCTATCGGGTACAATGAGCAGTTCTTC.